This passage covers 7 T cell receptor beta chains from one sample sequenced in a study of vaccination and CD4 T cells after COVID-19. Using its own MiXCR run on the PCR reads, TCRdb lists one record per CDR3 protein. The data contain 20,000 to 25,000 distinct CDR3 sequences, about 60% of them singletons. Sequenced here: CD4+ T cells from blood, sampled before SARS-CoV-2 vaccination. These receptors came from a human donor who had recovered from COVID-19.

The chain employs TRBV20-1 and TRBJ2-1; TRBD2 agrees at 9 bases. CDR3 length: 15 residues. CDR1 and CDR2 from the germline V gene are DFQATT and SNEGSKA (reference sequence). V gave up 1 base and J gave up 10 bases; unmatched junction bases: 11. The CDR3 loop reads CSARAGGRADGEQFF. The CDR3 bases are TGCAGTGCTAGAGCTGGCGGGAGGGCCGATGGAGAGCAGTTCTTC.

The chain carries TRBV6-2 or TRBV6-3 and TRBJ2-7, with 11 bases fitting TRBD1. With V trimmed by 10 bases and J by 4 bases, 12 bases remained unmatched. Looked up from germline, CDR1 is MNHEY and CDR2 is SVGEGT. CDR3 length: 15 amino acids. The CDR3 spells CAIGDRGKRAYEQYF. Here the CDR3 DNA reads TGTGCCATAGGGGACAGGGGGAAAAGAGCGTACGAGCAGTACTTC.

The chain combines TRBV18 with TRBJ1-3; possibly TRBD1 for D (5 bases). This CDR3 contains 16 residues. Trimming pared 5 bases from V and 0 bases from J, leaving 14 bases between. Germline V CDR1 and CDR2: KGHSH, LQKENI. The CDR3 spells CASSSGGLSSGNTIYF. The CDR3 DNA is TGTGCCAGCTCATCCGGGGGACTCAGCTCTGGAAACACCATATATTTT.

This chain links TRBV6-2 or TRBV6-3 with TRBJ1-1, with 8 bases fitting TRBD1. The CDR3 extends over 17 amino acids. V trimming: 5 bases; J trimming: 0 bases; junction bases outside the gene matches: 11. Germline CDR1 MNHEY, CDR2 SVGEGT. CDR3 sequence reads: CASSLPLGQGVNTEAFF. CDR3 DNA: TGTGCCAGCAGTCTTCCACTTGGACAGGGAGTGAACACTGAAGCTTTCTTT.

This clonotype has a single count. The CDR3 DNA reads TGTGCCACCAGCAGAGACAGGTTATCCTACGAGCAGTACTTC. Translation: CATSRDRLSYEQYF. The V and J genes are TRBV15 and TRBJ2-7; D is undetermined. V lost 0 bases and J 1 base, leaving 7 bases between the germline ends. Germline V lookup: CDR1 LNHNV, CDR2 YYDKDF (reference sequence). The CDR3 covers 14 residues.

The J gene is TRBJ1-2, the V gene TRBV29-1, with a weak D call TRBD1 (5 bases). Between the trimmed V and J ends, which lost 6 bases and 3 bases, there was a span of 20 bases. The CDR3 sequence is 15 residues long. CDR1 is SQVTM and CDR2 is ANQGSEA in the germline V gene. CDR3 sequence (DNA): TGCAGCGTCAAAGCCCGTTTGAAGGGGTACTATGGCTACACCTTC. This sequence encodes CSVKARLKGYYGYTF.

The V call is TRBV28, the J call TRBJ2-5; 10 bases are a match to TRBD2. The ends lost 6 bases at V and 2 bases at J; junction bases unmatched: 9. Germline CDR1 MDHEN, CDR2 SYDVKM. The CDR3 has 16 residues. The CDR3 sequence is CASSLHIAGGQETQYF. Here the CDR3 DNA reads TGTGCCAGCAGCCTACACATAGCGGGAGGACAAGAGACCCAGTACTTC.